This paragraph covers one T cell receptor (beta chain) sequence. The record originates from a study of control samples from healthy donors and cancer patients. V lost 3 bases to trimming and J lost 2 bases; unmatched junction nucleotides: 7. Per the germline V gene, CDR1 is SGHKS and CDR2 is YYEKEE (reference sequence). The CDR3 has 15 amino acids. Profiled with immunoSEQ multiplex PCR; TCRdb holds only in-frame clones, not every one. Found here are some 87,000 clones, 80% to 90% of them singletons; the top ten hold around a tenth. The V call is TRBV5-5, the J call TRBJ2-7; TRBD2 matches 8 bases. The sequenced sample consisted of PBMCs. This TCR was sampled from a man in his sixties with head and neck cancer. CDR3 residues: CASSSLAGAAYEQYF. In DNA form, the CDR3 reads TGTGCCAGCAGCTCCCTAGCGGGTGCTGCCTACGAGCAGTACTTC.